Listed here are 29 T cell receptor beta chains from one sample, sequenced in a study of CD8 T cells in Susac syndrome. RNA totalling roughly 0.5 to 1 ug underwent reverse transcription with random hexamers. Via MiXCR, TCRdb re-called the immunoSEQ multiplex PCR reads, giving one row per CDR3 protein. The sample carries 150,000 to 200,000 distinct CDR3 sequences, over 85% recorded once. Specimen: CD4+ T cells from PBMCs. These receptors were collected from a human donor in good health.

The genes are TRBV20-1 and TRBJ2-7, with a weak D call TRBD2 (7 bases). This CDR3 is 16 amino acids long. V was pared by 2 bases and J by 5 bases, with 22 bases between. CDR1 is DFQATT, CDR2 SNEGSKA, per germline (reference sequence). The DNA of the CDR3 is TGCAGTGCTAGACCGGGGGGCGCAGGTTTTGGTAACGAGCAGTACTTC. Translation gives CSARPGGAGFGNEQYF.

The chain has TRBV18 and TRBJ1-2; D may be TRBD1 (6 bases). Trimming removed 6 bases from V and 6 bases from J, with 14 bases in between. The germline CDR1 and CDR2 sequences are KGHSH and LQKENI. The CDR3 consists of 13 residues. CDR3 protein: CASSPTGRNGYTF. Written as DNA, the CDR3 is TGTGCCAGCTCCCCGACAGGACGGAATGGCTACACCTTC.

V is TRBV30 and J is TRBJ2-1, with D uncertain. Germline values: CDR1 GTSNPN, CDR2 SVGIG (reference sequence). V was shortened by 0 bases and J by 5 bases, with 11 bases between the two germline ends. CDR3 length equals 14 residues. For the CDR3, the DNA is TGTGCCTGGAGTGTTTTAGGTATCGACAATGAGCAGTTCTTC. Translation gives CAWSVLGIDNEQFF. Together with reference TRBV30 and TRBJ2-1, the CDR3 gives the full variable domain: SQTIHQWPATLVQPVGSPLSLECTVEGTSNPNLYWYRQAAGRGLQLLFYSVGIGQISSEVPQNLSASRPQDRQFILSSKKLLLSDSGFYLCAWSVLGIDNEQFFGPGTRLTVL.

This rearrangement joins TRBV20-1 to TRBJ2-1; D is perhaps TRBD1 or TRBD2 (5 bases each). The V gene's germline CDR1 is DFQATT and CDR2 SNEGSKA (reference sequence). V was cut by 4 bases and J by 1 base, with 20 bases left in between. The CDR3 is 17 residues long. The CDR3 sequence: CSAIPFGTAPSYNEQFF. As DNA, the CDR3 is TGCAGTGCTATCCCCTTTGGGACCGCCCCTTCCTACAATGAGCAGTTCTTC.

This clonotype was seen just once. This rearrangement joins TRBV9 to TRBJ2-3, with 11 bases fitting TRBD2. This CDR3 region has 15 residues. Per the germline V gene, CDR1 is SGDLS and CDR2 is YYNGEE. J was trimmed by 2 bases and V by 4 bases; bases with no gene match: 3. CDR3 bases: TGTGCCAGCAGCCTAGCGGGGGGCATCACAGATACGCAGTATTTT. It yields the protein CASSLAGGITDTQYF.

This chain connects TRBV5-1 to TRBJ2-5; 10 nucleotides line up with TRBD1. V lost 2 bases and J lost 5; bases outside the gene matches: 6. The CDR3 runs to 15 residues. CDR1 and CDR2 from the germline V gene are SGHRS and YFSETQ. The CDR3 loop is CASSFSPGQGETQYF. The DNA for the CDR3 is TGCGCCAGCAGCTTTTCTCCGGGACAGGGGGAGACCCAGTACTTC. Complete variable domain (other parts from reference TRBV5-1 and TRBJ2-5): KAGVTQTPRYLIKTRGQQVTLSCSPISGHRSVSWYQQTPGQGLQFLFEYFSETQRNKGNFPGRFSGRQFSNSRSEMNVSTLELGDSALYLCASSFSPGQGETQYFGPGTRLLVL.

In DNA, the CDR3 is TGCAGCACCCGCGGGGATCATGGCTACACCTTC. Residues: CSTRGDHGYTF. The chain links TRBV29-1 to TRBJ1-2; D uncertain. The CDR3 contains 11 residues. Trimming removed 8 bases from V and 6 bases from J, with 13 bases in between. Germline V CDR1 and CDR2: SQVTM, ANQGSEA. Complete variable domain (other parts from reference TRBV29-1 and TRBJ1-2): SAVISQKPSRDICQRGTSLTIQCQVDSQVTMMFWYRQQPGQSLTLIATANQGSEATYESGFVIDKFPISRPNLTFSTLTVSNMSPEDSSIYLCSTRGDHGYTFGSGTRLTVV.

The chain has TRBV7-2 and TRBJ2-1; 9 positions agree with TRBD1. There are 15 residues in the CDR3. Germline V gives CDR1 SGHTA, CDR2 FQGNSA. After removal of 0 bases from V and 8 bases from J, the junction contained 5 bases not matched to a gene. In DNA form, the CDR3 reads TGTGCCAGCAGCTTAGCGGGACAGGGATACCATGAGCAGTTCTTC. Translating gives CASSLAGQGYHEQFF.

The chain couples TRBV12-3 or TRBV12-4 to TRBJ1-1; D uncertain. This CDR3 spans 14 amino acids. V shed 2 bases and J shed 1 base, with 8 bases lying between them. The CDR3 nucleotides are TGTGCCAGCAGTTTATCCGCCTGGAACACTGAAGCTTTCTTT. Its protein product is CASSLSAWNTEAFF.

The gene calls are TRBV23-1 and TRBJ1-1; possible D gene TRBD1, 5 bases. TRBV23-1 belongs to the ORF category, with a function that is uncertain. V was pared by 7 bases and J by 7 bases, with 10 bases between. The CDR3 sequence is 11 residues long. The CDR3 is CASTAGSEAFF. The DNA for the CDR3 is TGCGCCAGCACAGCAGGGAGTGAAGCTTTCTTT.

The chain recombines TRBV29-1 with TRBJ1-1; possibly TRBD1 for D (5 bases). Germline lookup yields CDR1 SQVTM and CDR2 ANQGSEA. The CDR3 is 12 residues long. CDR3 protein: CSVSRGNTEAFF. The CDR3 nucleotides are TGCAGTGTCTCGAGGGGGAACACTGAAGCTTTCTTT.

The CDR3 DNA reads TGTGCCACCAGTGTGAGCTACACAGATACGCAGTATTTT. Protein: CATSVSYTDTQYF. J is TRBJ2-3 and V is TRBV24-1; D gene ambiguous. Deletions cut 5 bases from V and 2 bases from J, with 7 bases between. The CDR3 spans 13 residues. Germline CDR1 and CDR2: KGHDR and SFDVKD.

The chain links TRBV29-1 to TRBJ2-3; D may be TRBD1 (6 bases). Germline CDR1 is SQVTM and CDR2 is ANQGSEA. CDR3 length: 14 amino acids. The V end lost 3 bases, the J end lost 2 bases, and 12 bases lay between the germline ends. In DNA form, the CDR3 reads TGCAGCGTTGAGGGGGCGGCCGACACAGATACGCAGTATTTT. Residues: CSVEGAADTDTQYF.

The V gene is TRBV7-9, the J gene TRBJ2-7; D may be TRBD1 or TRBD2 (6 bases each). This CDR3 contains 15 residues. The ends were cut back, 5 bases at V and 2 bases at J, with 16 bases in the middle. CDR1 is SEHNR, CDR2 FQNEAQ, per germline (reference sequence). The CDR3: CASSPRDGGPYEQYF. CDR3 DNA: TGTGCCAGCAGCCCACGGGACGGGGGCCCCTACGAGCAGTACTTC.

The chain has TRBV12-3 or TRBV12-4 and TRBJ2-1; tentative D call: TRBD2 (6 bases). This CDR3 is built from 16 residues. Deletions cut 2 bases from V and 8 bases from J, with 19 bases between. The CDR3 sequence: CASSLLYRAGGHEQFF. Here the CDR3 DNA reads TGTGCCAGCAGTTTACTTTATCGGGCAGGAGGGCATGAGCAGTTCTTC.

V gene TRBV19 combines with J gene TRBJ1-2; the match to TRBD1 covers 7 bases. Per the germline V gene, CDR1 is LNHDA and CDR2 is SQIVND (reference sequence). J gave up 8 bases and V 0 bases, and 3 bases lay outside the gene matches. CDR3 length: 13 residues. CDR3 sequence (DNA): TGTGCCAGTAGTATAGAGACAGGGAGCGGCTACACCTTC. This sequence encodes CASSIETGSGYTF.

The rearrangement joins TRBV2 to TRBJ1-1; no reliable D call. The V end lost 6 bases, the J end lost 11 bases, and 16 bases lay between the germline ends. CDR1 SNHLY and CDR2 FYNNEI come from the germline V gene. CDR3 size: 12 residues. CDR3 sequence reads: CASRSEGLGAFF. CDR3 coding DNA: TGTGCCAGCAGATCCGAAGGCTTAGGGGCTTTCTTT.

The V and J genes are TRBV6-2 or TRBV6-3 and TRBJ1-5; D gene ambiguous. Germline V gene data show CDR1 as MNHEY and CDR2 as SVGEGT. The CDR3 contains 14 residues. V lost 8 bases and J lost 4, with 15 bases in between. In nucleotides, the CDR3 is TGTGCCAGCGGCCCACGGATGTCGAATCAGCCCCAGCATTTT. Translating gives CASGPRMSNQPQHF.

The chain combines TRBV29-1 with TRBJ1-5; possibly TRBD1 for D (5 bases). This CDR3 is 14 amino acids long. V shed 2 bases and J shed 0 bases, with 8 bases lying between them. Germline CDR1 is SQVTM and CDR2 is ANQGSEA. The CDR3 DNA follows: TGCAGCGTTGAAACGGGGGTTAGCAATCAGCCCCAGCATTTT. Its protein is CSVETGVSNQPQHF. The variable domain in full, with the rest retrieved from reference TRBV29-1 and TRBJ1-5, is SAVISQKPSRDICQRGTSLTIQCQVDSQVTMMFWYRQQPGQSLTLIATANQGSEATYESGFVIDKFPISRPNLTFSTLTVSNMSPEDSSIYLCSVETGVSNQPQHFGDGTRLSIL.

V is TRBV4-3 and J is TRBJ2-1; D is ambiguous. This CDR3 has 15 residues. Germline CDR1 reads LGHNA; CDR2 reads YSLEER. Deletions cut 0 bases from V and 2 bases from J, with 8 bases between. In DNA, the CDR3 is TGCGCCAGCAGCCAAGATCTTGATGCCTACAATGAGCAGTTCTTC. It codes for CASSQDLDAYNEQFF.

The chain uses TRBV27 and TRBJ2-3; a weak D match, TRBD1 (5 bases). The germline V gene encodes CDR1 MNHEY and CDR2 SMNVEV (reference sequence). This CDR3 is built from 12 residues. The V and J ends lost 8 bases and 9 bases respectively, with 15 bases between them. CDR3 sequence: CASLDSWGTQYF. DNA of the CDR3: TGTGCCAGCCTCGATTCTTGGGGCACGCAGTATTTT.

The chain couples TRBV10-3 to TRBJ1-2, with TRBD1 matching 7 bases. The germline gives CDR1 ENHRY, CDR2 SYGVKD. The CDR3 totals 13 residues. V lost 2 bases, J lost 7 bases, and 4 bases stayed unmatched. For the CDR3, the DNA is TGTGCCATCAGTGAGGACAGGGACTCTGGCTACACCTTC. Encoded protein: CAISEDRDSGYTF.

The chain couples TRBV7-2 to TRBJ2-4; D not resolved. The CDR3 covers 13 residues. Germline loops: CDR1 SGHTA, CDR2 FQGNSA. V was clipped by 4 bases and J by 7 bases, with 11 bases between them. CDR3 bases: TGTGCCAGCAGCTCGAGCTTTAGGAACATTCAGTACTTC. The encoded protein is CASSSSFRNIQYF.

The chain carries TRBV7-2 and TRBJ2-7; D gene uncertain. The CDR3 is made up of 14 amino acids. Germline-derived CDR1 and CDR2 are SGHTA and FQGNSA. The V gene lost 1 base and the J gene lost 1 base, with 8 bases spanning the gap. CDR3 amino acids: CASSLVRDSYEQYF. As DNA, the CDR3 is TGTGCCAGCAGCTTAGTTAGGGATTCCTACGAGCAGTACTTC.

This chain connects TRBV2 to TRBJ2-1; 7 bases line up with TRBD2. Germline CDR1 is SNHLY and CDR2 is FYNNEI. The CDR3 has 15 residues. The ends lost 6 bases at V and 0 bases at J; junction bases unmatched: 5. CDR3 DNA: TGTGCCAGCAGAATAGGACTAGGCTCCTACAATGAGCAGTTCTTC. Its protein is CASRIGLGSYNEQFF.

The table lists this clonotype with a count of one. The chain has TRBV7-9 and TRBJ1-6, with 7 bases identical to TRBD1. V trimming: 4 bases; J trimming: 8 bases; junction bases outside the gene matches: 2. The CDR3 has 13 amino acids. The germline V gene has CDR1 SEHNR and CDR2 FQNEAQ (reference sequence). CDR3 nucleotides: TGTGCCAGCAGCTCAACAGGGGATTCACCCCTCCACTTT. This translates into CASSSTGDSPLHF.

This clonotype occurred once. This chain links TRBV20-1 with TRBJ1-6; 8 bases line up with TRBD1. The germline V gene has CDR1 DFQATT and CDR2 SNEGSKA (reference sequence). This CDR3 comprises 16 residues. Trimming cost V 0 bases and J 5 bases; bases outside gene matches: 6. CDR3: CSARDTTGGHNSPLHF. CDR3 bases: TGCAGTGCTAGAGATACTACAGGGGGTCATAATTCACCCCTCCACTTT.

The rearrangement joins TRBV29-1 to TRBJ2-1; D is perhaps TRBD2 (6 bases). The V gene lost 0 bases and the J gene lost 1 base, with 13 bases spanning the gap. The CDR3 covers 16 residues. From germline, CDR1 is SQVTM and CDR2 ANQGSEA. The CDR3 region is CSVEDAGGMSYNEQFF. Written as DNA, the CDR3 is TGCAGCGTTGAAGACGCCGGGGGAATGTCCTACAATGAGCAGTTCTTC.

The chain employs TRBV20-1 and TRBJ1-2; 12 nucleotides agree with TRBD1. Germline trimming cut 6 bases from V and 7 bases from J; bases unmatched to any gene: 6. The CDR3 is 13 residues long. CDR1 is DFQATT, CDR2 SNEGSKA, per germline (reference sequence). CDR3 in amino acids: CSAGTGGEVGYTF. The CDR3 region has the DNA TGCAGTGCCGGGACAGGGGGCGAGGTTGGCTACACCTTC.